This T cell receptor (beta chain) emerged from a study of blood T cell repertoires in COVID-19 (dated by TCRdb to about 2020). Looking at the study overall: Samples from collaborators originated in the United States, Italy and Spain and spanned both the acute and convalescent phases of COVID-19. Subjects who had been exposed to COVID-19, were actively infected with it, or had recovered from it provided the deeply sampled blood TCRbeta repertoires that made up the dataset. Samples were obtained from the ongoing ImmuneRACE study (first 160 participants) and from some 1,300 subjects provided by 6 global collaborators. The sample metadata nearly always contained a de-identified subject ID, COVID-19 status, age in years and sex. Where HLA class I and class II types were available, the types were taken from metadata supplied by the sample provider, not from assay-based typing. The material from the prospective study consisted of cDNA or gDNA derived from T cells, B-cell-depleted T cells, or PBMCs. The repertoires were made available in a free public database intended to serve as a resource for research on the immune response to SARS-CoV-2. Points the paper makes about the study in general: How much clinical and demographic metadata was included differed by source and by participant, and the metadata was provided uncurated.

From the cysteine through the phenylalanine, the CDR3 covers 15 amino acids. This entry keeps only the CDR3 DNA: 45 bases, framed from base 1. Per the germline V gene, SGHRS is the CDR1 and YFSETQ is the CDR2. At the junction V is shortened by 4 bases and J by 6 bases, with 14 bases in between. The collaborating institutions used their own protocols to collect whole blood in K2EDTA tubes. For TCRbeta analysis, collaborator samples were shipped as frozen whole blood, as isolated PBMCs, or as DNA extracted from either sample type. TCRbeta CDR3 regions were amplified from genomic DNA by means of the immunoSEQ Assay, a bias-controlled multiplex PCR. The study's processing was this. Nucleated cell counts per sample were estimated from amplification of reference gene primers within the assay. Sequence reads were collapsed and filtered to measure the absolute abundance of every unique TCRbeta CDR3 rearrangement. For each sample, productive Simpson clonality was calculated as the square root of Simpson's diversity index over productive rearrangements. Drawn from immuneACCESS, this table holds only the in-frame rearrangements with V and J called that TCRdb kept. Clones are partly lost; checked studies trace under half to an unresolved V gene and leave the rest unexplained. The DNA gave D and trimming, while V, J and clone size come from that table. This sample lists over 50,000 clones; approximately 85% were detected once. Roughly a tenth of the sample goes to the ten largest clones.

Regarding this clone: What this receptor recognizes is not known. No quality values exist for individual bases; no much larger clone is one base distant.

The sequence was obtained from a human donor in a cohort sampled during active COVID-19. The chain couples TRBV5-1 to TRBJ1-6, with no D gene named confidently. The sample consisted of peripheral blood. The DNA sequence reads TGCGCCAGCAGCCCCCTAGACCGAACTAATTCACCCCTCCACTTT. This codes for CASSPLDRTNSPLHF.